The clone carrying this T cell receptor (beta chain) was seen at least ten times. Its antigen remains unidentified. The CDR3 length is 14 residues. The data derive from a study of T cells after yellow fever vaccination. Whole-study results and caveats: FACS-sorted repertoires might harbor abundant contaminating clonotypes from the bulk population.

TCR cDNA was made by 5'RACE template switching, adding a universal primer site and UMIs. One entry per CDR3 protein, called by TCRdb with MiXCR from the 5' RACE reads. The sample shows 150,000 or so distinct CDR3 sequences, about 7% of them seen only once. The chain combines TRBV21-1 with TRBJ1-6. TRBV21-1 is a known pseudogene. The source material was CD4+ T cells sorted from PBMCs, sampled 5 to 6 days after the first yellow fever vaccination. This clonotype originated in a man aged 18 to 30 who received the YFV17D yellow fever vaccine. CDR3 sequence (DNA): TGTGCCAGCAGCCGTCGGAGGGGCAATTCACCCCTCCACTTT. Its translation: CASSRRRGNSPLHF.